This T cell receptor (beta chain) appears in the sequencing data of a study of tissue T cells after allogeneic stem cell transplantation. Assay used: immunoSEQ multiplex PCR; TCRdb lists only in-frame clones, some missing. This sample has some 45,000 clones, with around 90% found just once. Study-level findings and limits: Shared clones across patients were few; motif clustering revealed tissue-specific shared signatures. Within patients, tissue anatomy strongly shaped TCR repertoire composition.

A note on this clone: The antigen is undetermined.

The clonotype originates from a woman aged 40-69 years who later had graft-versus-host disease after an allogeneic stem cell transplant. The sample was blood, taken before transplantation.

In DNA, the CDR3 is TGTGCCAGCAGCCAAGATGGGACAGGGATTGGCACTGAAGCTTTCTTT. This encodes CASSQDGTGIGTEAFF. The rearrangement uses TRBV4-2 and TRBJ1-1, with 9 positions matching TRBD1. This CDR3 has 16 amino acids. From germline, CDR1 is LGHNA and CDR2 YNFKEQ. V gave up 0 bases and J gave up 4 bases; unmatched junction bases: 6.